The 19 T cell receptor beta chains given below trace back to one sample, sequenced in a study of T cell changes during pregnancy in multiple sclerosis (dated by TCRdb to between 2018 and 2020). Library generation was performed with the immunoSEQ multiplex PCR assay. TCRdb holds this immuneACCESS table with in-frame rearrangements only. Some clones are missing; in checked studies, unresolved V genes explain under half, and the rest has no known cause. The sample table shows tens of thousands of clones, and around nine tenths are seen once. The top ten clones comprise less than 0.8% of the sample. Material: CD4+ T cells from peripheral blood mononuclear cells, obtained in the first trimester of pregnancy. The receptors derive from a female donor in good health, enrolled as a control in a pregnancy study.

The chain carries TRBV6-1 and TRBJ1-2; D gene uncertain. Deletions cut 4 bases from V and 1 base from J, with 10 bases between. The CDR3 has 14 amino acids. Germline V gives CDR1 MNHNS, CDR2 SASEGT. The CDR3 DNA sequence: TGTGCCAGCAGTGGAGGGAGCGGTAACTATGGCTACACCTTC. Translating gives CASSGGSGNYGYTF.

The rearrangement uses TRBV6-5 and TRBJ2-7, with TRBD1 identical over 9 bases. The CDR3 has 16 residues. V shed 4 bases and J 6 bases; nucleotides not matched to a gene: 13. Germline values: CDR1 MNHEY, CDR2 SVGAGI. CDR3 region: CASSFLPGQGYGEQYF. The CDR3 nucleotides read TGTGCCAGCAGTTTCCTCCCGGGACAGGGTTACGGCGAGCAGTACTTC.

The gene calls are TRBV6-1 and TRBJ2-1, with TRBD1 matching over 10 bases. CDR3 length: 15 residues. V lost 3 bases and J lost 6; bases outside the gene matches: 5. Per the germline V gene, CDR1 is MNHNS and CDR2 is SASEGT. This CDR3 reads CASSDVTGGINEQFF. The CDR3 bases are TGTGCCAGCAGTGATGTGACAGGGGGCATCAATGAGCAGTTCTTC.

The DNA of the CDR3 is TGTGCCACCAAACGGACAGGGTACTCCTACGAGCAGTACTTC. The encoded protein is CATKRTGYSYEQYF. V is TRBV21-1 and J is TRBJ2-7; the table's TRBD1 call for D was not verified on the DNA. TRBV21-1 is shown as a pseudogene. This CDR3 comprises 14 residues.

V gene TRBV1 combines with J gene TRBJ1-5. TRBV1 is a known pseudogene. CDR3 length equals 13 residues. As DNA, the CDR3 is TGCACCAGCAGCGGGCGGGGTCGGCAGCCCCAGCATTTT. It yields the protein CTSSGRGRQPQHF.

The rearrangement uses TRBV2 and TRBJ1-2; 9 bases map to TRBD1. Germline V gene data show CDR1 as SNHLY and CDR2 as FYNNEI. Germline trimming cut 8 bases from V and 4 bases from J; bases unmatched to any gene: 5. The CDR3 spans 13 residues. CDR3 in amino acids: CASQGDRAYGYTF. CDR3 in DNA: TGTGCCAGCCAAGGGGACAGGGCCTATGGCTACACCTTC. The variable domain in full, completed from reference TRBV2 and TRBJ1-2, reads EPEVTQTPSHQVTQMGQEVILRCVPISNHLYFYWYRQILGQKVEFLVSFYNNEISEKSEIFDDQFSVERPDGSNFTLKIRSTKLEDSAMYFCASQGDRAYGYTFGSGTRLTVV.

The rearrangement links TRBV5-8 to TRBJ1-5, with 8 bases aligning to TRBD1. Trimming removed 4 bases from V and 4 bases from J; junction bases left unmatched: 7. Per the germline V gene, CDR1 is SGHTS and CDR2 is YDEGEE. This CDR3 comprises 15 residues. The CDR3: CASSRDRRQNQPQHF. As DNA, the CDR3 is TGTGCCAGCAGCCGGGACAGGAGACAAAATCAGCCCCAGCATTTT.

V and J are TRBV7-6 and TRBJ1-1, with 7 bases lining up with TRBD1. The junction had 6 bases not matched to a gene; V was cut back by 5 bases and J by 0 bases. Germline values: CDR1 SGHVS, CDR2 FNYEAQ. CDR3 length equals 15 residues. The CDR3 DNA is TGTGCCAGCAGCGGAAGGACAGGTTTGAACACTGAAGCTTTCTTT. It translates to CASSGRTGLNTEAFF.

A few counts support this clone. CDR3 residues: CASSPQYDSSTEAFF. The CDR3 DNA sequence: TGTGCCAGCAGCCCACAATATGACAGCAGCACTGAAGCTTTCTTT. V is TRBV7-2 and J is TRBJ1-1; the D gene is possibly TRBD1 (5 bases). Per germline, CDR1 SGHTA and CDR2 FQGNSA. The V and J ends lost 5 bases and 4 bases respectively, with 17 bases between them. CDR3 size: 15 residues.

This chain connects TRBV7-6 to TRBJ2-7; TRBD2 aligns across 8 bases. J was trimmed by 5 bases and V by 5 bases; bases with no gene match: 11. The CDR3 contains 15 residues. CDR1 is SGHVS and CDR2 is FNYEAQ in the germline V gene. The CDR3 region has the DNA TGTGCCAGCAGCCACGGGAGGGGCAGTCGGGACGAGCAGTACTTC. Translation: CASSHGRGSRDEQYF.

V gene TRBV19 combines with J gene TRBJ2-1; D might be TRBD1 (6 bases). With 5 bases removed from V and 6 bases from J, the gap between germline ends came to 17 bases. The CDR3 length is 15 residues. Germline assignment: CDR1 LNHDA and CDR2 SQIVND (reference sequence). CDR3 DNA: TGTGCCAGTAGTCTTAATACCGGACAGAGCAATGAGCAGTTCTTC. As protein: CASSLNTGQSNEQFF.

This clone appeared a few times. The conserved phenylalanine or tryptophan is not found at the CDR3 terminus, so this likely reflects a read error. The DNA is left out, because the CDR3 cannot be placed on it with certainty; the CDR3 is given as TCRdb lists it. V is TRBV20-1 and J is TRBJ1-1; TRBD1, the D gene given by the table, was not confirmed from the DNA. From germline, CDR1 is DFQATT and CDR2 SNEGSKA (reference sequence). The CDR3 totals 11 residues, both ends included. This CDR3 is CSAVGTGGSSI.

The chain couples TRBV5-1 to TRBJ2-3; D ambiguous. Germline V gene data show CDR1 as SGHRS and CDR2 as YFSETQ. V was shortened by 5 bases and J by 1 base, with 5 bases between the two germline ends. The CDR3 contains 12 residues. The CDR3 coding sequence is TGCGCCAGCAGTTCGGGCACAGATACGCAGTATTTT. This sequence encodes CASSSGTDTQYF.

The sample holds one count of this clone. V gene TRBV19 combines with J gene TRBJ2-7; 7 nucleotides agree with TRBD2. The CDR3 runs 14 residues. Germline V lookup: CDR1 LNHDA, CDR2 SQIVND (reference sequence). V was clipped by 3 bases and J by 6 bases; unmatched bases: 8. The CDR3 coding sequence is TGTGCCAGTAGTATTGTCGGACTAGGTGGCGAGCAGTACTTC. Its protein product is CASSIVGLGGEQYF.

This clone was seen a few times. The chain has TRBV7-9 and TRBJ1-1, with a weak D call TRBD1 (6 bases). Trimming left V 0 bases short and J 1 base short, with 9 bases between. The CDR3 extends over 15 amino acids. Germline V gene data show CDR1 as SEHNR and CDR2 as FQNEAQ (reference sequence). The DNA for the CDR3 is TGTGCCAGCAGCTTAGCCCAGGGGAAGAACACTGAAGCTTTCTTT. It specifies CASSLAQGKNTEAFF.

The V and J genes are TRBV4-1 and TRBJ2-1, with TRBD2 matching over 10 bases. In germline, CDR1 is MGHRA, CDR2 YSYEKL. This CDR3 spans 20 amino acids. V lost 4 bases, J lost 0 bases, and 15 bases stayed unmatched. The CDR3 sequence: CASSPGGRLAGPSSYNEQFF. DNA of the CDR3: TGCGCCAGCAGCCCCGGTGGGCGACTAGCGGGTCCCAGCTCCTACAATGAGCAGTTCTTC.

The chain couples TRBV12-5 to TRBJ2-3, with 10 bases that match TRBD2. Germline V gene data show CDR1 as LGHNT and CDR2 as FRNRAP. This CDR3 contains 22 residues. The ends lost 4 bases at V and 4 bases at J; junction bases unmatched: 26. CDR3 region: CASGSHFPGLATSARGSDTQYF. In DNA form, the CDR3 reads TGTGCTAGTGGTTCCCACTTCCCGGGACTAGCGACTTCAGCGAGGGGGTCAGATACGCAGTATTTT.

The rearrangement joins TRBV19 to TRBJ2-5; 7 nucleotides match TRBD2. The CDR3 loop spans 14 amino acids. Trimming took 4 bases from V and 5 from J; bases not matched to a gene: 7. The germline CDR1 and CDR2 sequences are LNHDA and SQIVND (reference sequence). The DNA of the CDR3 is TGTGCCAGTAGTAGACTGGAGGGAGGGGAGACCCAGTACTTC. It yields the protein CASSRLEGGETQYF.

This clone was seen a single time. The genes are TRBV5-1 and TRBJ2-1; 10 bases map to TRBD2. V lost 0 bases, J lost 7 bases, and 4 bases stayed unmatched. The CDR3 covers 15 residues. CDR1 is SGHRS and CDR2 is YFSETQ in the germline V gene. The CDR3 spells CASSLGAGGPNEQFF. The CDR3 coding sequence is TGCGCCAGCAGCTTGGGAGCGGGGGGGCCGAATGAGCAGTTCTTC.